These 25 T cell receptor beta chains were all obtained from the same sample, sequenced in a study of shared clonotypes between healthy human individuals. Assay: immunoSEQ multiplex PCR; the TCRdb copy retains only in-frame clones and omits some. The sample has approximately 2,000,000 clones, around 92% seen once. Sequencing was done on a sample of naive CD4+ T cells from PBMCs. Subset in this sample: CD45RA+ positively selected. The receptors derive from a man between 18 and 35 years old in good health. Some clones in this sample may be carry-over from other donors' samples.

The chain recombines TRBV29-1 with TRBJ2-5; the D is unclear. CDR1 SQVTM and CDR2 ANQGSEA come from the germline V gene. This CDR3 is 10 amino acids long. V was shortened by 6 bases and J by 7 bases, with 9 bases between the two germline ends. The chain's CDR3 is CSVQRATQYF. The CDR3, as DNA: TGCAGCGTCCAAAGGGCGACCCAGTACTTC.

The rearrangement joins TRBV28 to TRBJ2-2; D not certain. The CDR3 length is 13 residues. The V end lost 7 bases, the J end lost 5 bases, and 11 bases lay between the germline ends. Germline CDR1 and CDR2: MDHEN and SYDVKM. The CDR3 nucleotides read TGTGCCAGCATACTGACTTCGACCGGGGAGCTGTTTTTT. Amino acids: CASILTSTGELFF. Complete variable domain (other parts from reference TRBV28 and TRBJ2-2): DVKVTQSSRYLVKRTGEKVFLECVQDMDHENMFWYRQDPGLGLRLIYFSYDVKMKEKGDIPEGYSVSREKKERFSLILESASTNQTSMYLCASILTSTGELFFGEGSRLTVL.

The rearrangement links TRBV6-6 to TRBJ2-1; no clear D. CDR1 and CDR2 (germline): MNHNY, SVGAGI (reference sequence). Between the trimmed V and J ends, which lost 6 bases and 10 bases, there was a span of 16 bases. The CDR3 extends over 13 amino acids. The CDR3: CASSPRVVREQFF. CDR3 DNA sequence: TGTGCCAGCAGCCCTCGGGTAGTTCGGGAGCAGTTCTTC.

This sequence joins TRBV5-1 and TRBJ1-1, with D possibly being TRBD1 (6 bases). The CDR3 is made up of 13 amino acids. Trimming took 2 bases from V and 6 from J, leaving 11 bases between them. Germline V lookup: CDR1 SGHRS, CDR2 YFSETQ. The CDR3 loop is CASSFLGGPEAFF. CDR3 nucleotides: TGCGCCAGCAGCTTCCTGGGGGGGCCTGAAGCTTTCTTT.

For the CDR3, the DNA is TGTGCCAGCAGCCAGACAGGGGTCGAGCAGTACTTC. Amino acids: CASSQTGVEQYF. The chain employs TRBV5-6 and TRBJ2-7, with 8 positions matching TRBD1. Germline V gene data show CDR1 as SGHDT and CDR2 as YYEEEE. V gave up 4 bases and J gave up 6 bases; unmatched junction bases: 3. This CDR3 spans 12 amino acids.

CDR3 coding DNA: TGCGCCAGCAGCCAAGGAAACTACCAAAACATTCAGTACTTC. The encoded protein is CASSQGNYQNIQYF. The chain is built from TRBV4-1 and TRBJ2-4; D unclear. V lost 1 base and J 5 bases, leaving 9 bases between the germline ends. The CDR3 totals 14 residues. Germline lookup yields CDR1 MGHRA and CDR2 YSYEKL.

The rearrangement links TRBV7-3 to TRBJ2-2; possible D gene TRBD2, 6 bases. This CDR3 spans 18 amino acids. The germline CDR1 and CDR2 sequences are SGHTA and FQGTGA. V was cut by 0 bases and J by 4 bases, with 18 bases left in between. The CDR3 coding sequence is TGTGCCAGCAGCTTAACGTACACCTTCCCCGGGGGCACCGGGGAGCTGTTTTTT. Encoded protein: CASSLTYTFPGGTGELFF.

V gene TRBV7-6 combines with J gene TRBJ2-7; D gene uncertain. CDR3 length: 13 residues. Germline V lookup: CDR1 SGHVS, CDR2 FNYEAQ. The V and J ends lost 4 bases and 2 bases respectively, with 9 bases between them. The CDR3: CASSYGSPYEQYF. CDR3 bases: TGTGCCAGCAGCTACGGGTCTCCCTACGAGCAGTACTTC.

V gene TRBV15 combines with J gene TRBJ2-2; TRBD2 agrees at 8 bases. The CDR3 runs 18 residues. Germline V CDR1 and CDR2: LNHNV, YYDKDF (reference sequence). V was clipped by 0 bases and J by 6 bases; unmatched bases: 12. The CDR3 reads CATSREEPGRGSAGELFF. In DNA, the CDR3 is TGTGCCACCAGCAGAGAGGAACCCGGGAGGGGTTCGGCCGGGGAGCTGTTTTTT.

Notes on this clone: The same CDR3 is also encoded by other DNA sequences in this sample. V is TRBV20-1 and J is TRBJ1-3, with unresolved D. The CDR3 covers 11 residues. Per germline, CDR1 DFQATT and CDR2 SNEGSKA (reference sequence). Trimming cost V 3 bases and J 4 bases, with 4 bases left between them. CDR3 nucleotides: TGCAGTGCTAGCCCCGGAAACACCATATATTTT. Its protein product is CSASPGNTIYF.

The CDR3 is CASSQDGNSPLYEQYF. CDR3 in DNA: TGCGCCAGCAGCCAAGATGGGAACAGCCCTCTTTACGAGCAGTACTTC. The chain is built from TRBV4-3 and TRBJ2-7, with D unclear. This CDR3 is 16 amino acids long. With 0 bases removed from V and 4 bases from J, the gap between germline ends came to 16 bases. Germline lookup yields CDR1 LGHNA and CDR2 YSLEER.

The chain links TRBV4-3 to TRBJ1-3, with TRBD1 identical over 7 bases. Germline V gene data show CDR1 as LGHNA and CDR2 as YSLEER. CDR3 size: 14 residues. With V trimmed by 4 bases and J by 4 bases, 4 bases remained unmatched. Here the CDR3 reads CASSLTGEGNTIYF. As DNA, the CDR3 is TGCGCCAGCAGCCTCACAGGGGAAGGAAACACCATATATTTT.

V usage is TRBV9 and J usage is TRBJ1-3; D might be TRBD1 (5 bases). V shed 5 bases and J shed 0 bases, with 12 bases lying between them. The CDR3 consists of 15 residues. Germline values: CDR1 SGDLS, CDR2 YYNGEE. CDR3 sequence: CASSRGRNSGNTIYF. The CDR3 DNA reads TGTGCCAGCAGTCGGGGCAGGAACTCTGGAAACACCATATATTTT.

The chain couples TRBV6-5 to TRBJ1-5, with 9 bases identical to TRBD1. This CDR3 has 15 residues. Germline trimming cut 1 base from V and 4 bases from J; bases unmatched to any gene: 2. CDR1 and CDR2 (germline): MNHEY, SVGAGI. CDR3 bases: TGTGCCAGCAGTTACTTGACAGGGGGAAATCAGCCCCAGCATTTT. Encoded protein: CASSYLTGGNQPQHF.

V usage is TRBV6-5 and J usage is TRBJ2-7; 9 bases match TRBD1. CDR1 and CDR2 from the germline V gene are MNHEY and SVGAGI. The CDR3 runs to 15 residues. V shed 7 bases and J 4 bases; nucleotides not matched to a gene: 11. The CDR3 region is CASKFLTGGNYEQYF. The CDR3 DNA sequence: TGTGCCAGCAAATTCTTGACAGGGGGGAATTACGAGCAGTACTTC.

V and J are TRBV20-1 and TRBJ1-2, with D hard to call. V was shortened by 3 bases and J by 8 bases, with 7 bases between the two germline ends. Germline CDR1 reads DFQATT; CDR2 reads SNEGSKA (reference sequence). The length of the CDR3 is 10 residues. This CDR3 reads CSASRLGYTF. DNA of the CDR3: TGCAGTGCTAGCAGGTTGGGCTACACCTTC.

The V gene is TRBV7-3, the J gene TRBJ2-5; D may be TRBD1 or TRBD2 (5 bases each). The CDR3 runs to 15 residues. The germline gives CDR1 SGHTA, CDR2 FQGTGA. With 5 bases removed from V and 3 bases from J, the gap between germline ends came to 16 bases. The CDR3 DNA sequence: TGTGCCAGCAGCACGCGCCGGGACGCAAAAGAGACCCAGTACTTC. Translated: CASSTRRDAKETQYF.

This clone was picked up one time. The chain carries TRBV11-2 and TRBJ2-5; TRBD2 might be the D (6 bases). Trimming pared 4 bases from V and 9 bases from J, leaving 15 bases between. CDR1 and CDR2 from the germline V gene are SGHAT and FQNNGV. The CDR3 runs to 13 residues. DNA of the CDR3: TGTGCCAGCAGCTACCAGCGGAGGGTAGCCCAGTACTTC. Protein: CASSYQRRVAQYF.

The chain carries TRBV2 and TRBJ1-5, with 7 nucleotides matching TRBD1. V was clipped by 8 bases and J by 6 bases; unmatched bases: 7. CDR3 length: 13 residues. Germline CDR1 reads SNHLY; CDR2 reads FYNNEI. Here the CDR3 DNA reads TGTGCCAGCGAAACAACAGGGGTTCAGCCCCAGCATTTT. It specifies CASETTGVQPQHF. The full variable domain, in which reference TRBV2 and TRBJ1-5 provide the parts outside the CDR3, is EPEVTQTPSHQVTQMGQEVILRCVPISNHLYFYWYRQILGQKVEFLVSFYNNEISEKSEIFDDQFSVERPDGSNFTLKIRSTKLEDSAMYFCASETTGVQPQHFGDGTRLSIL.

The rearrangement uses TRBV7-6 and TRBJ2-3, with D possibly matching TRBD2 (6 bases). The germline V and J ends were trimmed by 1 base and 0 bases, with 11 bases remaining between them. From germline, CDR1 is SGHVS and CDR2 FNYEAQ. The CDR3 is 16 amino acids. The chain's CDR3 is CASSLGASVSTDTQYF. The CDR3 DNA reads as TGTGCCAGCAGCTTAGGGGCTAGCGTAAGCACAGATACGCAGTATTTT.

V is TRBV29-1 and J is TRBJ2-3; TRBD1 matches at 7 bases. Per germline, CDR1 SQVTM and CDR2 ANQGSEA. The length of the CDR3 is 13 residues. The V gene end was trimmed by 5 bases and the J gene end by 1 base; junction bases not matched to a gene: 3. The CDR3 nucleotides read TGCAGCGTTCACAGGGGAGGCACAGATACGCAGTATTTT. This gives the protein CSVHRGGTDTQYF.

The count of this clone is one. This chain joins TRBV5-4 and TRBJ2-1; TRBD2 aligns across 13 bases. Trimming removed 4 bases from V and 5 bases from J; junction bases left unmatched: 9. Germline-derived CDR1 and CDR2 are SGHNT and YYREEE (reference sequence). The CDR3 is 17 amino acids. The DNA for the CDR3 is TGTGCCAGCAGCGAGTCCCTCGGGACTAGCGGGAACAATGAGCAGTTCTTC. This translates into CASSESLGTSGNNEQFF.

The rearrangement links TRBV5-1 to TRBJ2-7; D possibly corresponds to TRBD1 (5 bases). V dropped 3 bases and J dropped 7 bases, with 17 bases sitting between them. This CDR3 has 14 residues. Germline CDR1 reads SGHRS; CDR2 reads YFSETQ. The CDR3 DNA follows: TGCGCCAGCAGCTCGTGGGGCGCCCCGACGGAGCAGTACTTC. Translation gives CASSSWGAPTEQYF.

With respect to this clone: An end of the junction differs from the germline gene, which may be a read error. The chain couples TRBV7-8 to TRBJ2-3, with TRBD2 matching over 10 bases. The CDR3 length is 18 residues. Germline V gene sequence: CDR1 SGHVS, CDR2 FQNEAQ. The CDR3 DNA is TGTGCCAGCAGGTTAGGGTCCCCCTTAGCGGGAGGTACAGATACGCAGTATTTT. Translating it yields CASRLGSPLAGGTDTQYF.

This clone came up once. This chain connects TRBV5-1 to TRBJ2-2; possibly TRBD1 or TRBD2 for D (6 bases each). The germline gives CDR1 SGHRS, CDR2 YFSETQ. The CDR3 contains 15 residues. Trimming left V 4 bases short and J 6 bases short, with 16 bases between. The CDR3 DNA is TGCGCCAGCAGCCCGCCCGTGGGGGGCTCCGGGGAGCTGTTTTTT. It yields the protein CASSPPVGGSGELFF.